The 16 T cell receptor beta chains given below trace back to one sample, sequenced in a study of blood T cell repertoires in COVID-19. TCRdb keeps only in-frame clones here, not all; method: immunoSEQ multiplex PCR. The table includes some 240,000 clones, approximately 86% detected once. What was sequenced was PBMCs or T cells enriched from blood (not recorded which). Receptors originate from a middle-aged woman with acute COVID-19.

Only a few counts were recorded for this clone. This chain links TRBV24-1 with TRBJ1-2, with D maybe TRBD1 (6 bases). Deletions cut 4 bases from V and 10 bases from J, with 15 bases between. There are 13 residues in the CDR3. Germline V gene lookup returns CDR1 KGHDR and CDR2 SFDVKD. CDR3 residues: CATSEAGAFDYTF. In DNA, the CDR3 is TGTGCCACCAGTGAAGCGGGGGCCTTTGACTACACCTTC.

This clone was seen a few times. The chain employs TRBV9 and TRBJ2-2; no firm D call. Germline lookup yields CDR1 SGDLS and CDR2 YYNGEE. V was cut by 0 bases and J by 8 bases, with 5 bases left in between. CDR3 size: 12 residues. The CDR3 reads CASSVAFGELFF. CDR3 nucleotide sequence: TGTGCCAGCAGCGTAGCTTTTGGGGAGCTGTTTTTT.

The CDR3 nucleotides are TGTGCCAGCAAGGACAGGGAGGGTAATCAGCCCCAGCATTTT. This gives the protein CASKDREGNQPQHF. The J gene is TRBJ1-5, the V gene TRBV6-5; 8 bases are a match to TRBD1. This CDR3 has 14 amino acids. The trim removed 7 bases at V and 4 bases at J, leaving 6 bases unmatched. The germline gives CDR1 MNHEY, CDR2 SVGAGI.

The gene calls are TRBV6-2 or TRBV6-3 and TRBJ2-3; possible D gene TRBD2, 5 bases. The CDR3 length is 14 residues. V lost 2 bases, J lost 0 bases, and 6 bases lay in between. Germline V CDR1 and CDR2: MNHEY, SVGEGT. CDR3 region: CASSYGESTDTQYF. CDR3 nucleotide sequence: TGTGCCAGCAGTTACGGGGAGAGCACAGATACGCAGTATTTT.

The V and J genes are TRBV30 and TRBJ2-7; 7 positions match TRBD1. V shed 1 base and J 0 bases; nucleotides not matched to a gene: 6. There are 15 residues in the CDR3. Looked up from germline, CDR1 is GTSNPN and CDR2 is SVGIG (reference sequence). The CDR3 DNA sequence: TGTGCCTGGAGTGGTAGGGACAGTAGCTCCTACGAGCAGTACTTC. It is translated as CAWSGRDSSSYEQYF.

The chain links TRBV2 to TRBJ1-5, with TRBD1 identical over 11 bases. V was clipped by 6 bases and J by 7 bases; unmatched bases: 8. CDR1 is SNHLY and CDR2 is FYNNEI in the germline V gene. CDR3 length equals 15 residues. CDR3 in DNA: TGTGCCAGCAGCGAAAGGGGACAGGGGGGGCAGCCCCAGCATTTT. Amino acid sequence: CASSERGQGGQPQHF. Supplemented by reference TRBV2 and TRBJ1-5, the full variable domain reads EPEVTQTPSHQVTQMGQEVILRCVPISNHLYFYWYRQILGQKVEFLVSFYNNEISEKSEIFDDQFSVERPDGSNFTLKIRSTKLEDSAMYFCASSERGQGGQPQHFGDGTRLSIL.

The chain employs TRBV10-3 and TRBJ2-7; 9 positions match TRBD1. V lost 4 bases and J lost 3; bases outside the gene matches: 13. Germline V lookup: CDR1 ENHRY, CDR2 SYGVKD. This CDR3 region has 17 residues. The CDR3 region has the DNA TGTGCCATCAGTGGAGGTACAGGGGGCGAACTGGGCTACGAGCAGTACTTC. It is translated as CAISGGTGGELGYEQYF.

The V and J genes are TRBV29-1 and TRBJ1-2; no firm D call. V was shortened by 0 bases and J by 6 bases, with 11 bases between the two germline ends. The CDR3 extends over 13 amino acids. CDR1 and CDR2 (germline): SQVTM, ANQGSEA. Written as DNA, the CDR3 is TGCAGCGTTGAAGATCATTACCAGAATGGCTACACCTTC. It translates to CSVEDHYQNGYTF. Based on the CDR3 plus reference TRBV29-1 and TRBJ1-2, the full variable domain is SAVISQKPSRDICQRGTSLTIQCQVDSQVTMMFWYRQQPGQSLTLIATANQGSEATYESGFVIDKFPISRPNLTFSTLTVSNMSPEDSSIYLCSVEDHYQNGYTFGSGTRLTVV.

The chain links TRBV7-9 to TRBJ2-7, with D possibly matching TRBD1 (5 bases). V was cut by 1 base and J by 2 bases, with 12 bases left in between. CDR1 and CDR2 (germline): SEHNR, FQNEAQ (reference sequence). The CDR3 is 15 residues long. This chain's CDR3 is CASSLGQIHPYEQYF. In nucleotides, the CDR3 is TGTGCCAGCAGCTTAGGACAGATCCACCCCTACGAGCAGTACTTC.

This chain links TRBV5-1 with TRBJ2-2; 9 positions match TRBD2. CDR1 SGHRS and CDR2 YFSETQ come from the germline V gene. Trimming cost V 4 bases and J 6 bases; bases outside gene matches: 10. The CDR3 spans 16 residues. CDR3 sequence reads: CASSTLAGEDSGELFF. The CDR3 DNA sequence: TGCGCCAGCAGCACCTTAGCGGGAGAGGACTCCGGGGAGCTGTTTTTT.

The chain combines TRBV3-1 (or the pseudogene TRBV3-2) with TRBJ2-2, with 8 bases that match TRBD2. Germline CDR1 reads LGHDT; CDR2 reads YNNKEL (reference sequence). This CDR3 contains 15 residues. V lost 1 base, J lost 4 bases, and 2 bases stayed unmatched. The CDR3, as DNA: TGTGCCAGCAGCCAAGCGGGAGGGCTCACCGGGGAGCTGTTTTTT. Its translation: CASSQAGGLTGELFF.

The V call is TRBV6-5, the J call TRBJ2-1; D gene unclear. The CDR3 extends over 15 amino acids. The germline CDR1 and CDR2 sequences are MNHEY and SVGAGI. The ends were cut back, 5 bases at V and 8 bases at J, with 19 bases in the middle. CDR3 nucleotide sequence: TGTGCCAGCAGTCCACTCACAGCCCCCCTCGATGAGCAGTTCTTC. Its translation: CASSPLTAPLDEQFF.

This clone was detected only once. The J gene is TRBJ2-1, the V gene TRBV7-9, with TRBD2 identical over 8 bases. In germline, CDR1 is SEHNR, CDR2 FQNEAQ (reference sequence). This CDR3 is 17 amino acids long. V was clipped by 5 bases and J by 5 bases; unmatched bases: 14. CDR3 amino acids: CASSRSGTSLGHNEQFF. CDR3 sequence (DNA): TGTGCCAGCAGCCGTAGCGGGACAAGTCTGGGTCACAATGAGCAGTTCTTC.

The chain is built from TRBV2 and TRBJ1-1, with D unclear. The germline V gene encodes CDR1 SNHLY and CDR2 FYNNEI. The CDR3 loop spans 13 amino acids. V was clipped by 2 bases and J by 0 bases, with 4 bases between them. The CDR3 protein is CASSERVNTEAFF. CDR3 sequence (DNA): TGTGCCAGCAGTGAACGGGTGAACACTGAAGCTTTCTTT.

This chain connects TRBV29-1 to TRBJ1-3; D remains unclear. Germline values: CDR1 SQVTM, CDR2 ANQGSEA. CDR3 length equals 13 residues. Trimming took off 4 bases at V and 0 bases at J, with 7 bases between the two ends. CDR3 loop: CSVALNSGNTIYF. The CDR3 region has the DNA TGCAGCGTTGCCCTTAACTCTGGAAACACCATATATTTT. Filled out from reference TRBV29-1 and TRBJ1-3, the complete variable domain reads SAVISQKPSRDICQRGTSLTIQCQVDSQVTMMFWYRQQPGQSLTLIATANQGSEATYESGFVIDKFPISRPNLTFSTLTVSNMSPEDSSIYLCSVALNSGNTIYFGEGSWLTVV.

The V gene is TRBV11-1, the J gene TRBJ2-3; 11 nucleotides line up with TRBD2. The CDR3 contains 16 residues. The germline gives CDR1 SGHAT, CDR2 FQDESV (reference sequence). With V trimmed by 5 bases and J by 1 base, 5 bases remained unmatched. The CDR3: CASSPSGRSGTDTQYF. The CDR3 region has the DNA TGTGCCAGCAGCCCTAGCGGGAGGTCCGGCACAGATACGCAGTATTTT.